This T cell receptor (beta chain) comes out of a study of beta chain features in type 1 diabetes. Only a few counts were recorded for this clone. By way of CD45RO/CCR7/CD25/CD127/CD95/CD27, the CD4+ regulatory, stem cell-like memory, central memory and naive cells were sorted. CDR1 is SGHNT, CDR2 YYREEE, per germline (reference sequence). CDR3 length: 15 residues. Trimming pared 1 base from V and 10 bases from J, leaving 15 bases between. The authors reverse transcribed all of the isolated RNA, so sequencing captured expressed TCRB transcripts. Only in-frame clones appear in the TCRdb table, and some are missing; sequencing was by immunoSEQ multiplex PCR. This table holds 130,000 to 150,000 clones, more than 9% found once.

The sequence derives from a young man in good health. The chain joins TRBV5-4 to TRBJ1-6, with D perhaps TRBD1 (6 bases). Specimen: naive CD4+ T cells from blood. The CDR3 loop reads CASSLSQGSFSPLHF. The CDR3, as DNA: TGTGCCAGCAGCTTGTCACAGGGAAGTTTCTCACCCCTCCACTTT.